This TCR beta chain was observed in a study of blood T cell repertoires in COVID-19. Study overall: Samples came from the United States, Italy and Spain, spanning acute and convalescent COVID-19. T cells, B-cell-depleted T cells, or PBMCs provided the cDNA or gDNA that served as material.

Per the original data handling: Amplifying reference gene primers gave estimates of nucleated cell counts. Sequencing used immunoSEQ multiplex PCR; TCRdb keeps in-frame clones, though not all of them. The V and J calls and the clone size are those of that table, but D and trimming were determined from the DNA. The repertoire holds 140,000 to 150,000 clones, with approximately 85% as singletons. Germline-derived CDR1 and CDR2 are LGHNA and YSLEER. The CDR3 covers 17 residues. Trimming took 0 bases from V and 4 from J, leaving 15 bases between them. This sequence joins TRBV4-3 and TRBJ2-2; TRBD2 is a possible D gene (7 bases). The sequenced material came from peripheral blood. This clonotype originated in a woman in her sixties or seventies with COVID-19, enrolled during active disease. The CDR3 loop reads CASSQDHGGRVTGELFF. The CDR3 DNA sequence: TGCGCCAGCAGCCAAGATCACGGGGGGCGAGTCACCGGGGAGCTGTTTTTT.